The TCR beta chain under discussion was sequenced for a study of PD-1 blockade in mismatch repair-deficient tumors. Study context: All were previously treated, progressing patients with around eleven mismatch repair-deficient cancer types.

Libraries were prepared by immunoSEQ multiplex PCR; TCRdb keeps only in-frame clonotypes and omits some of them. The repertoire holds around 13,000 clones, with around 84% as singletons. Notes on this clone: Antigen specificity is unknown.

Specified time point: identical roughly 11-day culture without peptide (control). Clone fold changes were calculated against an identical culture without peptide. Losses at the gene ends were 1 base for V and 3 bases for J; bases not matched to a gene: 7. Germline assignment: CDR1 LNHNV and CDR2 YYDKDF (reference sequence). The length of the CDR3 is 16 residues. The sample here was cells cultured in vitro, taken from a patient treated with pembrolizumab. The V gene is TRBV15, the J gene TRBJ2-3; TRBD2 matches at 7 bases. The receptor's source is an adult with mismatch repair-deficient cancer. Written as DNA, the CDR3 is TGTGCCACCAGCAGAGCAAGGGGAGGGCCGACAGATACGCAGTATTTT. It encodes CATSRARGGPTDTQYF. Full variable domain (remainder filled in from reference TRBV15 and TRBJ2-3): DAMVIQNPRYQVTQFGKPVTLSCSQTLNHNVMYWYQQKSSQAPKLLFHYYDKDFNNEADTPDNFQSRRPNTSFCFLDIRSPGLGDTAMYLCATSRARGGPTDTQYFGPGTRLTVL.